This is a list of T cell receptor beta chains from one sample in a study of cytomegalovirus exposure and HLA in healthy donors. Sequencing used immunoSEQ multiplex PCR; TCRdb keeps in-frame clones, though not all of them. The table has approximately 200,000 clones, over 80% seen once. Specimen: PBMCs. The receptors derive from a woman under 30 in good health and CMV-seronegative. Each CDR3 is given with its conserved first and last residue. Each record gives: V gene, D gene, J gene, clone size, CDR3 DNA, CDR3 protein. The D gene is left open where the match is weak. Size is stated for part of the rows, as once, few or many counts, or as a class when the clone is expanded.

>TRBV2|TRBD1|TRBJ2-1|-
TGTGCCAGCAGGGGGGACAGGGGGGACAATGAGCAGTTCTTC
CASRGDRGDNEQFF
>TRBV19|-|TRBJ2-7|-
TGTGCCAGTAGCACGATGGACACCCCCTGGGAGCAGTACTTC
CASSTMDTPWEQYF
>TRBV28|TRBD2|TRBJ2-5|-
TGTGCCAGCAGTTCCCTGCGGTCCTCTAGCGGGAAGGAGACCCAGTACTTC
CASSSLRSSSGKETQYF
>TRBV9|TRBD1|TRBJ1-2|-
TGTGCCAGCAGCGTAGGACCAAGCCCCGGGACAGGGGCCAACTATGGCTACACCTTC
CASSVGPSPGTGANYGYTF
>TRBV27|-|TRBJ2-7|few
TGTGCCAGCGGACCTAAGGACAGAGCATACGAGCAGTACTTC
CASGPKDRAYEQYF
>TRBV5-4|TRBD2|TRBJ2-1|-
TGTGCCAGCAGCTTTAAGCGGGAGAATGAGCAGTTCTTC
CASSFKRENEQFF
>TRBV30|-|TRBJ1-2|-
TGTGCCTGGAGTCCTTGGCAGGAATTCTACGGCTACACCTTC
CAWSPWQEFYGYTF
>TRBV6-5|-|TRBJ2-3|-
TGTGCCAGCAGTCTAAGTGGGCGTCCCGATACGCAGTATTTT
CASSLSGRPDTQYF
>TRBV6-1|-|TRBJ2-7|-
TGTGCCAGCAGTGAAGGGGTCGGCGGGCGGGGCCCCTACGAGCAGTACTTC
CASSEGVGGRGPYEQYF
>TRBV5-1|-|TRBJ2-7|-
TGCGCCAGCAGCTTGGGACAGTTCTACGAGCAGTACTTC
CASSLGQFYEQYF
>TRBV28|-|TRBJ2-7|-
TGTGCCAGCACCCAACTGGGGGCCCAGTACTACGAGCAGTACTTC
CASTQLGAQYYEQYF
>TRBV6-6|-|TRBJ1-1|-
TGTGCCAGCCTTAGACAGCCGAGGAACACTGAAGCTTTCTTT
CASLRQPRNTEAFF
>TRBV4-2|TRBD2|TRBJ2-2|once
TGTGCCAGCAGCCGGGGCGGGAGAGACACCGGGGAGCTGTTTTTT
CASSRGGRDTGELFF
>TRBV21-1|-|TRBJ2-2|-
TGTGCCAGCACCCCCGAAAACGGGGACACAGACACCGGGGAGCTGTTTTTT
CASTPENGDTDTGELFF
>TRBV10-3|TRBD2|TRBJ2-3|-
TGTGCCATCAGTGACTATAGCGGGGAGGGCGGGGATACGCAGTATTTT
CAISDYSGEGGDTQYF